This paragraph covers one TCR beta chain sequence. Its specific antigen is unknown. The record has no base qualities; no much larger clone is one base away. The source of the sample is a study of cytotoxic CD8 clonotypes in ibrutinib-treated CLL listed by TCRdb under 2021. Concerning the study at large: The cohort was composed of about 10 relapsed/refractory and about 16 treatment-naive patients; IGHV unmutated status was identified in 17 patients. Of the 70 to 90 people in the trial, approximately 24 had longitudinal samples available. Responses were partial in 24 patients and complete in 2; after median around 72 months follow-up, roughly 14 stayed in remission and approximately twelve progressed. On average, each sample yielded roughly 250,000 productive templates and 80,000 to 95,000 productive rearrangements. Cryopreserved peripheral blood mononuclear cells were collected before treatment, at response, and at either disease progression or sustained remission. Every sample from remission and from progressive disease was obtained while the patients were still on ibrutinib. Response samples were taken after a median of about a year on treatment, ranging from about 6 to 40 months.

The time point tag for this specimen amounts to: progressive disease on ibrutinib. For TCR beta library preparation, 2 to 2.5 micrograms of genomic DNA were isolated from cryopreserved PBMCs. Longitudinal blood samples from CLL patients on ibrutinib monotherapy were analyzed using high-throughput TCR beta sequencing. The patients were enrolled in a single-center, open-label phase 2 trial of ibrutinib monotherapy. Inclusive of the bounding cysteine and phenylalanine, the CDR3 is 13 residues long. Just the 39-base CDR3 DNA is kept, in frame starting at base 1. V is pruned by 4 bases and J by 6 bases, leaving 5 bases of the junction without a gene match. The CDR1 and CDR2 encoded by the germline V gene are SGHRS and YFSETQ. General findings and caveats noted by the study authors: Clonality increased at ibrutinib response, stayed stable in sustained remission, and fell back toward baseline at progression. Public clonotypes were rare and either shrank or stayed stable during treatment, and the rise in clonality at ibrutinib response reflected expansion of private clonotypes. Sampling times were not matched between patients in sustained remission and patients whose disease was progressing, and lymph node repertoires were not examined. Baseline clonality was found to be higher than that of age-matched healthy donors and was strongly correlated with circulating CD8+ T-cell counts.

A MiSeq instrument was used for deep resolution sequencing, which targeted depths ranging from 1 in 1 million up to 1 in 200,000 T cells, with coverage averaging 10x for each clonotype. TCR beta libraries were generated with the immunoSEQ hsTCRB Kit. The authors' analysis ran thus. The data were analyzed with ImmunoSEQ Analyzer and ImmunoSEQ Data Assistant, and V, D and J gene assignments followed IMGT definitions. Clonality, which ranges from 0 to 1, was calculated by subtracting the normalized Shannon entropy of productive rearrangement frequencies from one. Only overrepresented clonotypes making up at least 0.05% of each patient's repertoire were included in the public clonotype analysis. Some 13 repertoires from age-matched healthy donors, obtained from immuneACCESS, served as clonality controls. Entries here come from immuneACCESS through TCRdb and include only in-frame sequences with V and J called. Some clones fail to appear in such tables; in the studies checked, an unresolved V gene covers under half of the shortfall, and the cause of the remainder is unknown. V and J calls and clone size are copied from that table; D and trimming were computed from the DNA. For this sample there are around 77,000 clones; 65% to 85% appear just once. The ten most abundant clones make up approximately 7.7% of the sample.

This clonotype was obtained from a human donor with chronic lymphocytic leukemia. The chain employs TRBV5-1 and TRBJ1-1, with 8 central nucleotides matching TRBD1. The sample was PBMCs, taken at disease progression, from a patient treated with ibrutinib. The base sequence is TGCGCCAGCAGCCAAGACAGGGGCGCTGAAGCTTTCTTT. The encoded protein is CASSQDRGAEAFF.